The rows below give T cell receptor beta chains drawn from one sample of a study of T-cell memory formation after mild COVID-19. TCRdb fed the 5' RACE reads into MiXCR, producing one record per CDR3 protein. The sample holds 250,000 to 300,000 distinct CDR3 sequences, 15% to 20% seen once. The specimen sequenced was PBMCs or a T cell subset sorted from them (not recorded which). These receptors were collected from a man aged 18 to 30 who had mild COVID-19 (a few samples of this study predate the infection). Cell type and time point are not known. The conserved cysteine and the conserved F or W are not part of the CDR3 here. A D gene is named only where the DNA matches it firmly.

j_gene | d_gene | v_gene | CDR3aa
TRBJ2-3 | NA | TRBV7-2 | ASSPTRVSPDTQY
TRBJ2-1 | NA | TRBV5-5 | ASSLVVVAGSSYNEQF
TRBJ2-6 | TRBD1 | TRBV5-5 | ASSWTGESLLANVLT
TRBJ2-2 | TRBD1 | TRBV12-3/TRBV12-4 | ASSTGQGNTGELF
TRBJ2-2 | NA | TRBV9 | ASSVGAGSTGELF
TRBJ1-2 | NA | TRBV27 | ASSPLGRANYGYT
TRBJ2-3 | NA | TRBV2 | ASSSAAPTDTQY
TRBJ2-5 | TRBD1 | TRBV29-1 | SVEVPGQGETQY
TRBJ2-5 | TRBD2 | TRBV7-8 | ASSILAGGRREETQY
TRBJ2-3 | TRBD1 | TRBV29-1 | SVNRGDTQY
TRBJ2-7 | NA | TRBV6-6 | ASNGGSEQY
TRBJ2-3 | NA | TRBV7-2 | ASSFTGNTQY
TRBJ1-4 | TRBD1 | TRBV4-1 | ASSQTGDEKLF
TRBJ1-2 | TRBD1 | TRBV12-3/TRBV12-4 | ASSPRPGSQGAGGYT
TRBJ2-5 | TRBD2 | TRBV6-5 | ASTPGLAGRGETQY
TRBJ2-1 | NA | TRBV5-1 | ASKMTGGNEQF
TRBJ2-1 | NA | TRBV12-3/TRBV12-4 | ASSLGGWDEQF
TRBJ2-3 | NA | TRBV5-1 | ASSLMTATDTQY
TRBJ2-5 | NA | TRBV4-3 | ASSRSTGSETQY
TRBJ2-1 | NA | TRBV2 | ASARQAPYNEQF
TRBJ2-1 | TRBD1 | TRBV27 | ASSPMGQYNEQF
TRBJ2-3 | NA | TRBV5-1 | ASHQGTLSTDTQY
TRBJ2-3 | TRBD1 | TRBV10-3 | AIGTGDLDTQY
TRBJ2-3 | TRBD2 | TRBV10-3 | AIRGTSGPTDTQY
TRBJ1-1 | TRBD1 | TRBV20-1 | SAKTGANTEAF
TRBJ2-1 | NA | TRBV20-1 | SAHREGRNNEQF
TRBJ2-2 | TRBD1 | TRBV7-6 | ASSSSHHGQGIGGELF
TRBJ1-4 | NA | TRBV28 | ATTDPRDEKLF
TRBJ2-7 | NA | TRBV7-2 | ASSLVWYEQY
TRBJ1-1 | TRBD1 | TRBV6-2/TRBV6-3 | ASSFNRGNTEAF
TRBJ1-3 | NA | TRBV5-1 | ASSPGNTIY
TRBJ1-5 | NA | TRBV6-6 | ASSDGVNQPQH
TRBJ2-3 | NA | TRBV4-3 | ASSQTGTRTDTQY
TRBJ1-6 | NA | TRBV5-5 | ASSLAVGSPLH
TRBJ2-1 | TRBD2 | TRBV2 | ASSEQGTSGYNEQF
TRBJ2-1 | TRBD2 | TRBV7-8 | ASSGGGYNEQF
TRBJ2-5 | TRBD2 | TRBV20-1 | SARHSGGLWETQY
TRBJ2-7 | NA | TRBV12-3/TRBV12-4 | ASSTGNRLNEQY
TRBJ2-1 | TRBD2 | TRBV4-3 | ASSQDSGGRDEQF
TRBJ2-3 | NA | TRBV4-1 | ASSHPGRVRTDTQY
TRBJ2-1 | NA | TRBV6-5 | ASRGAPPSSYNEQF
TRBJ2-1 | NA | TRBV12-3/TRBV12-4 | ASLFGIGGDDNEQF
TRBJ2-1 | TRBD1 | TRBV5-1 | ASSFAGTGDSSYNEQF
TRBJ2-1 | NA | TRBV7-2 | ASSLVSSGANEQF